This is a list of T cell receptor beta chains from one sample in a study. TCRdb itself ran the 5' RACE reads through MiXCR, one entry per CDR3 protein. The sample holds roughly 40,000 distinct CDR3 sequences, over 15% seen once. The specimen was naive CD4+ T cells sorted from a lymph node. These receptors originate from a female donor with breast cancer. Each CDR3 is given with its conserved first and last residue. Each record gives: V gene, clone size, J gene, D gene, CDR3 DNA, CDR3 protein. D genes are given only for firm matches. Not every row has a clone size; where given, it reads once, few, many or a size class.

V: TRBV6-5
size: many
J: TRBJ2-7
D: TRBD1
DNA: TGTGCCAGCAGCCGACAGGGGGCCTCCTACGAGCAGTACTTC
CDR3: CASSRQGASYEQYF

V: TRBV3-1
size: many
J: TRBJ1-2
D: TRBD1
DNA: TGTGCCAGCAGCCCCCGACAGGGAAGCTATGGCTACACCTTC
CDR3: CASSPRQGSYGYTF

V: TRBV5-4
size: few
J: TRBJ2-3
D: .
DNA: TGTGCCAGCAGCTTGTTAACAAACCGGTTCGCAGATACGCAGTATTTT
CDR3: CASSLLTNRFADTQYF

V: TRBV7-2
size: .
J: TRBJ2-7
D: .
DNA: TGTGCCAGCAGCTCAAGCGGGCTGAGCTCCTACGAGCAGTACTTC
CDR3: CASSSSGLSSYEQYF

V: TRBV20-1
size: many
J: TRBJ2-3
D: TRBD2
DNA: TGCAGTGCTGGGAGCGGGGGGGACACAGATACGCAGTATTTT
CDR3: CSAGSGGDTDTQYF

V: TRBV19
size: few
J: TRBJ2-1
D: TRBD2
DNA: TGTGCCAGTAGCCCGGTGGGGGGTACTAGCGGGGGGTTCTACAATGAGCAGTTCTTC
CDR3: CASSPVGGTSGGFYNEQFF

V: TRBV4-3
size: few
J: TRBJ2-3
D: .
DNA: TGCGCCAGCAGCCGAGACAGGTACACAGATACGCAGTATTTT
CDR3: CASSRDRYTDTQYF

V: TRBV7-2
size: .
J: TRBJ1-3
D: .
DNA: TGTGCCAGCAGCCGCACTGTGGACACCATACATTTT
CDR3: CASSRTVDTIHF

V: TRBV2
size: .
J: TRBJ2-7
D: TRBD1
DNA: TGTGCCAGCGGAGGACAGGGCTACGAGCATTACTTC
CDR3: CASGGQGYEHYF

V: TRBV5-1
size: medium-sized
J: TRBJ1-5
D: .
DNA: TGCGCCAGCAGCTTCTCAGGGAATCAGCCCCAGCATTTT
CDR3: CASSFSGNQPQHF

V: TRBV5-1
size: .
J: TRBJ2-5
D: TRBD1
DNA: TGCGCCAGCAGGGATACAGGGGGAATGGGAGAGACCCAGTACTTC
CDR3: CASRDTGGMGETQYF

V: TRBV7-2
size: .
J: TRBJ2-1
D: .
DNA: TGTGCCAGCAGCTTAAGGGGGGACAATGAGCAGTTCTTC
CDR3: CASSLRGDNEQFF

V: TRBV12-3/TRBV12-4
size: few
J: TRBJ2-1
D: .
DNA: TGTGCCAGCGGGGAGAGGGAGCAGTTCTTC
CDR3: CASGEREQFF

V: TRBV9
size: few
J: TRBJ2-7
D: TRBD2
DNA: TGTGCCAGCAGCGCCAGCGGGAGCCCTTCAGAGCAGTACTTC
CDR3: CASSASGSPSEQYF

V: TRBV7-8
size: .
J: TRBJ1-5
D: .
DNA: TGTGCCAGCAGCCCCACGGGCCTGAATCAGCCCCAGCATTTT
CDR3: CASSPTGLNQPQHF

V: TRBV5-1
size: many
J: TRBJ1-5
D: TRBD1
DNA: TGCGCCAGCAGCTTGGGGGACAGGGGGCGCGGGGAGCCCCAGCATTTT
CDR3: CASSLGDRGRGEPQHF

V: TRBV7-9
size: .
J: TRBJ1-1
D: TRBD1
DNA: TGTGCCAGCAGCCTAGCCGGGACAGGGATCCCGGCTTTCTTT
CDR3: CASSLAGTGIPAFF

V: TRBV6-5
size: few
J: TRBJ1-2
D: .
DNA: TGTGCCAGCAAAAGTCCGGATGTGACGGCGAGGGGCTACACCTTC
CDR3: CASKSPDVTARGYTF

V: TRBV7-3
size: .
J: TRBJ2-7
D: TRBD1
DNA: TGTGCCAGCAGCTTAGGACAGGGATCCAACGAGCAGTACTTC
CDR3: CASSLGQGSNEQYF

V: TRBV7-6
size: .
J: TRBJ2-7
D: .
DNA: TGTGCCAGCAGCAACCGTCCCGCAGGGGCCGGCTCCTACGAGCGGTACTTC
CDR3: CASSNRPAGAGSYERYF

V: TRBV6-5
size: many
J: TRBJ1-6
D: .
DNA: TGTGCCAGCAGTCGTCTCCGAGTAGAATCACCCCTCCACTTT
CDR3: CASSRLRVESPLHF

V: TRBV6-2/TRBV6-3
size: many
J: TRBJ2-3
D: .
DNA: TGTGCCAGCAGTTACCCAGGCAGGTCGGATACGCAGTATTTT
CDR3: CASSYPGRSDTQYF

V: TRBV7-2
size: few
J: TRBJ2-1
D: TRBD2
DNA: TGTGCCAGCAGCCTCCGTATGCGGGGGGGTGAGCAGTTCTTC
CDR3: CASSLRMRGGEQFF

V: TRBV7-2
size: few
J: TRBJ2-2
D: .
DNA: TGTGCCAGCAGCTTAGGCAGGGCCGGGGAGCTGTTTTTT
CDR3: CASSLGRAGELFF

V: TRBV7-2
size: .
J: TRBJ1-5
D: .
DNA: TGTGCCAGCAGCCCAACAACACTTAGCAATCAGCCCCAGCATTTT
CDR3: CASSPTTLSNQPQHF

V: TRBV3-1
size: few
J: TRBJ2-5
D: TRBD2
DNA: TGTGCCAGCATTCTAGCGGGAGGAAGGAAAGAGACCCAGTACTTC
CDR3: CASILAGGRKETQYF

V: TRBV4-1
size: few
J: TRBJ1-5
D: TRBD1
DNA: TGCGCCAGCAGCCAAGAGCGAGGCAGGGGGTATCAGCCCCAGCATTTT
CDR3: CASSQERGRGYQPQHF

V: TRBV4-2
size: many
J: TRBJ1-2
D: .
DNA: TGTGCCAGCAGCCAAGTTGGGCAGGGGAATGGCTACACCTTC
CDR3: CASSQVGQGNGYTF

V: TRBV19
size: .
J: TRBJ1-5
D: .
DNA: TGTGCCAGTTCAGTATACGGCGGGAATCAGCCCCAGCATTTT
CDR3: CASSVYGGNQPQHF

V: TRBV20-1
size: few
J: TRBJ1-6
D: .
DNA: TGCAGTGCTAGGGTAGGGGCCAGCTCCTATAATTCACCCCTCCACTTT
CDR3: CSARVGASSYNSPLHF

V: TRBV6-1
size: .
J: TRBJ1-6
D: .
DNA: TGTGCCAGCAGACATAATTCACCCCTCCACTTT
CDR3: CASRHNSPLHF

V: TRBV6-6
size: few
J: TRBJ1-6
D: TRBD1
DNA: TGTGCCAGCAGTTACCAGGGGGCGTCCTATAATTCACCCCTCCACTTT
CDR3: CASSYQGASYNSPLHF

V: TRBV20-1
size: many
J: TRBJ1-2
D: .
DNA: TGCAGTGCTAGCGACCTGGGGGACATCTATGGCTACACCTTC
CDR3: CSASDLGDIYGYTF

V: TRBV5-1
size: .
J: TRBJ2-1
D: .
DNA: TGCGCCAGCAGCTTGGATGGACCTAACAATGAGCAGTTCTTC
CDR3: CASSLDGPNNEQFF

V: TRBV12-3/TRBV12-4
size: few
J: TRBJ2-2
D: TRBD2
DNA: TGTGCCAGCAGTTGGACTAGGACCGGGGAGCTGTTTTTT
CDR3: CASSWTRTGELFF

V: TRBV6-2/TRBV6-3
size: many
J: TRBJ2-5
D: .
DNA: TGTGCCAGCAGCATGGGCCGCCAAGAGACCCAGTACTTC
CDR3: CASSMGRQETQYF

V: TRBV20-1
size: many
J: TRBJ1-1
D: TRBD1
DNA: TGCAGTGCTAGAGTAATTACAGGGGGCAACACTGAAGCTTTCTTT
CDR3: CSARVITGGNTEAFF

V: TRBV9
size: .
J: TRBJ2-7
D: .
DNA: TGTGCCAGCAGCGTGGGTCAATCCTTCTACGAGCAGTACTTC
CDR3: CASSVGQSFYEQYF

V: TRBV4-1
size: .
J: TRBJ2-3
D: TRBD1
DNA: TGCGCCAGCAGCCAAGTGGGACAGAAAAGAGGCACAGATACGCAGTATTTT
CDR3: CASSQVGQKRGTDTQYF

V: TRBV5-1
size: few
J: TRBJ1-2
D: .
DNA: TGCGCCAGCAGCTTGGCGGGGGAAAACTATGGCTACACCTTC
CDR3: CASSLAGENYGYTF

V: TRBV11-3
size: .
J: TRBJ1-2
D: .
DNA: TGTGCCAGCAGCTTCCGGGGACGTAGCTACACCTTC
CDR3: CASSFRGRSYTF

V: TRBV12-3/TRBV12-4
size: .
J: TRBJ2-3
D: TRBD2
DNA: TGTGCCAGCAGGCGAGCGGGAGGGCAGAATACGCAGTATTTT
CDR3: CASRRAGGQNTQYF

V: TRBV7-8
size: few
J: TRBJ1-1
D: TRBD1
DNA: TGTGCCAGCAGCTTCCAGACAGGGTCGACAGAAGCTTTCTTT
CDR3: CASSFQTGSTEAFF

V: TRBV6-2/TRBV6-3
size: .
J: TRBJ2-3
D: .
DNA: TGTGCCAGCAGTTACATGGAGGCAGATACGCAGTATTTT
CDR3: CASSYMEADTQYF

V: TRBV28
size: few
J: TRBJ1-1
D: .
DNA: TGTGCCAGCAGAAACGCAGGGTTTTCAGCTTTCTTT
CDR3: CASRNAGFSAFF

V: TRBV9
size: .
J: TRBJ2-1
D: .
DNA: TGTGCCAGCAGCGTCACGCAGAACAATGAGCAGTTCTTC
CDR3: CASSVTQNNEQFF

V: TRBV12-3/TRBV12-4
size: .
J: TRBJ2-7
D: TRBD1
DNA: TGTGCCAGCAGTACTATAGACAGGGCGGCCGAGCAGTACTTC
CDR3: CASSTIDRAAEQYF

V: TRBV20-1
size: many
J: TRBJ2-3
D: .
DNA: TGCAGTGCTAGATCGGGGGCCGATACGCAGTATTTT
CDR3: CSARSGADTQYF

V: TRBV12-3/TRBV12-4
size: few
J: TRBJ1-3
D: .
DNA: TGTGCCAGCAGTTTCAGGCTCTCCTCTGGAAACACCATATATTTT
CDR3: CASSFRLSSGNTIYF

V: TRBV5-4
size: .
J: TRBJ2-5
D: .
DNA: TGTGCCAGCAGCCTAACGTCGGCAGGGGAAGAGACCCAGTACTTC
CDR3: CASSLTSAGEETQYF

V: TRBV7-6
size: few
J: TRBJ2-1
D: .
DNA: TGTGCCAGCAGCTTAGGGGCCCTGAGAGGGGAGCATAATGAGCAGTTCTTC
CDR3: CASSLGALRGEHNEQFF

V: TRBV13
size: few
J: TRBJ2-4
D: .
DNA: TGTGCCAGCAGCTCGGAAAAGGAGACTAGTGGGGACATTCAGTACTTC
CDR3: CASSSEKETSGDIQYF

V: TRBV11-3
size: .
J: TRBJ2-3
D: TRBD1
DNA: TGTGCCAGCAGCTCCTGGACAGGGGGACTTTCATTAAGCACGGATACGCAGTATTTT
CDR3: CASSSWTGGLSLSTDTQYF